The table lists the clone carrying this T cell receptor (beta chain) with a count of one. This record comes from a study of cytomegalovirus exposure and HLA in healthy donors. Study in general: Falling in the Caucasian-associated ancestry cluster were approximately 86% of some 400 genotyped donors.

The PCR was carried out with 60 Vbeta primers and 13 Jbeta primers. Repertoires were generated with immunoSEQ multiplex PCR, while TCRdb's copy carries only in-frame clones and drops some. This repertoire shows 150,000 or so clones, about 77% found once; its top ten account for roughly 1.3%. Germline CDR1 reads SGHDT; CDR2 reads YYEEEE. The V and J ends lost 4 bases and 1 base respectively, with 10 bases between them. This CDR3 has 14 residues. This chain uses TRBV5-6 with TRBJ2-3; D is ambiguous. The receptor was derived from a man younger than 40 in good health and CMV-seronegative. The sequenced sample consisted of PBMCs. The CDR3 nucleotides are TGTGCCAGCAGCACTGCTTTGGGCACAGATACGCAGTATTTT. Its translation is CASSTALGTDTQYF. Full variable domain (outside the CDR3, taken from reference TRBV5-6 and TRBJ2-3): DAGVTQSPTHLIKTRGQQVTLRCSPKSGHDTVSWYQQALGQGPQFIFQYYEEEERQRGNFPDRFSGHQFPNYSSELNVNALLLGDSALYLCASSTALGTDTQYFGPGTRLTVL.